This TCR beta chain was sequenced during a study of blood T cell repertoires in COVID-19. Overall study: Sample material is recorded as cDNA or gDNA derived from T cells, B-cell-depleted T cells, or PBMCs.

Per germline, CDR1 MDHEN and CDR2 SYDVKM. The CDR3 covers 13 residues. Assignment of participants to cohorts was predicated upon participant-reported clinical history. Of note for this clone: Germline is not matched at one junction end, which may reflect a read error.

In the original processing: For nucleated cells, counts were estimated from reference gene primer amplification. The table came from immunoSEQ multiplex PCR; TCRdb's copy has only in-frame clones and leaves some out. Clone size and the V and J calls come from that table; the DNA yielded D and trimming. The repertoire holds some 400,000 clones, approximately 90% seen once, with 0.95% to 1.2% in the top ten. The material sequenced was PBMCs or T cells enriched from blood (not recorded which). The gene calls are TRBV28 and TRBJ1-1; 8 nucleotides line up with TRBD1. The TCR sequence derives from a man aged 25-45 years who had recovered from COVID-19. DNA for the CDR3: TGTGCCAGCAGCGGGACAGGTGTTTCGCCATGGAATTTT. This codes for CASSGTGVSPWNF.